This record covers a single T cell receptor beta chain. The antigen is undetermined. The data were produced by immunoSEQ multiplex PCR, yet TCRdb's version contains in-frame clones alone and is incomplete. The table shows around 5,800 clones, with 55% to 75% occurring only once. This record belongs to a study of CD8 T cell repertoires and HIV-1 epitope variants. For the study at large: Each of Twenty-five Gag and Nef epitope peptides stimulated a separate culture. IL-2, IL-7 and IL-15 were added on days 3 and 7 of 10-day cultures.

This CDR3 comprises 16 residues. Trimming removed 1 base from V and 0 bases from J, with 10 bases in between. Per the germline V gene, CDR1 is SGHDN and CDR2 is FVKESK. The chain combines TRBV14 with TRBJ2-1; D is uncertain. This receptor was obtained from a male donor with HIV. The sequenced sample was cultured CD8+ T cells derived from PBMCs. CDR3 residues: CASSQVTSSSYNEQFF. DNA for the CDR3: TGTGCCAGCAGCCAAGTTACTTCTAGCTCCTACAATGAGCAGTTCTTC.